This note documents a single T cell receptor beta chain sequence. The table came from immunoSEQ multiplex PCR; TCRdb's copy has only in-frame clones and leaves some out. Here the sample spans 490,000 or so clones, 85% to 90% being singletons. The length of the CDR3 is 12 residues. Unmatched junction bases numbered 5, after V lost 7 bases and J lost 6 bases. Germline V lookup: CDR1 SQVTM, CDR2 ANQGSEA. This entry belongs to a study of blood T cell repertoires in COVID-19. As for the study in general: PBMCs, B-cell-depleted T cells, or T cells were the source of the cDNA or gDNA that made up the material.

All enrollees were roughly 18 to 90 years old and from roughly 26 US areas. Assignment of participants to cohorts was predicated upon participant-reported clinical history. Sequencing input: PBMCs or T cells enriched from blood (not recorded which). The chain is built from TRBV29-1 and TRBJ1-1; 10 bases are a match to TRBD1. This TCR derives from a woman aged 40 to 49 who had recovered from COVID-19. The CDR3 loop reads CSGSGQGAEAFF. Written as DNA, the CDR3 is TGCAGCGGGTCTGGACAGGGGGCTGAAGCTTTCTTT.